This T cell receptor beta chain came from a study of OX40 agonist ivuxolimab in advanced cancers. Study-level background: Mean age 60 years, range 23 to 79; roughly 82% male.

TCRdb's copy holds only in-frame clones and misses some; the assay was immunoSEQ multiplex PCR. Seen here are 70,000 or so clones, roughly nine tenths observed once, and the top ten hold less than 15%. Germline trimming cut 3 bases from V and 0 bases from J; bases unmatched to any gene: 7. The germline gives CDR1 ENHRY, CDR2 SYGVKD. The CDR3 is made up of 17 amino acids. Sample: CD4+ or CD8+ T cells sorted from blood, taken in a trial of the OX40 agonist ivuxolimab. The genes are TRBV10-3 and TRBJ2-1; TRBD1 agrees at 8 bases. The sequence came from an adult with an advanced solid tumor such as melanoma, head and neck, liver or kidney cancer. Written as DNA, the CDR3 is TGTGCCATCAGTGATCTTTCAGGGGGCTCCTCCTACAATGAGCAGTTCTTC. Residues: CAISDLSGGSSYNEQFF.